The rows below give T cell receptor beta chains drawn from one sample of a study of Ad26.COV2.S vaccination and SARS-CoV-2 variants. Measured with immunoSEQ multiplex PCR; TCRdb has only the in-frame clones, and not every one. Altogether 400,000 to 450,000 clones are present, around 90% being singletons, with the ten largest covering about 12%. Material: peripheral blood, obtained in a trial of Ad26.COV2.S vaccine versus placebo. Receptors originate from a person between 18 and 59 years old who received the Ad26.COV2.S COVID-19 vaccine or a placebo. Both conserved end residues are part of each CDR3. A D gene is named only where the DNA matches it firmly. Rows give clone size only sometimes, using once, few, many, or a class for an expanded clone.

CDR3nt: TGTGCCAGCAGTTTATCGCCAGGGAACTACGAGCAGTACTTC; CDR3aa: CASSLSPGNYEQYF; j_gene: TRBJ2-7; v_gene: TRBV27; len: 14; d_gene: NA; abundance: NA
CDR3nt: TGTGCCTGGACCAAAGGGGGACTAGCTCAAGAGACCCAGTACTTC; CDR3aa: CAWTKGGLAQETQYF; j_gene: TRBJ2-5; v_gene: TRBV30; len: 15; d_gene: TRBD2; abundance: NA
CDR3nt: TGTGCCAGCTCGCGGACACAGAACACTGAAGCTTTCTTT; CDR3aa: CASSRTQNTEAFF; j_gene: TRBJ1-1; v_gene: TRBV18; len: 13; d_gene: NA; abundance: NA
CDR3nt: TGTGCCAGCAGCATGAGCCAGGATCGAGAAGCTTTCTTT; CDR3aa: CASSMSQDREAFF; j_gene: TRBJ1-1; v_gene: TRBV6-2/TRBV6-3; len: 13; d_gene: NA; abundance: NA
CDR3nt: TGTGCCAGCAGTTTTCGGGGGACCGGGGAGCTGTTTTTT; CDR3aa: CASSFRGTGELFF; j_gene: TRBJ2-2; v_gene: TRBV27; len: 13; d_gene: NA; abundance: NA
CDR3nt: TGTGCCTGGAGTGCGTGGGCATACGAGCAGTACTTC; CDR3aa: CAWSAWAYEQYF; j_gene: TRBJ2-7; v_gene: TRBV30; len: 12; d_gene: NA; abundance: NA
CDR3nt: TGTGCCAGCAGCAAGACTAGCGGATACACCGGGGAGCTGTTTTTT; CDR3aa: CASSKTSGYTGELFF; j_gene: TRBJ2-2; v_gene: TRBV5-4; len: 15; d_gene: TRBD2; abundance: NA
CDR3nt: TGTGCCACACACCTGAGCTCCTATAATTCACCCCTCCACTTT; CDR3aa: CATHLSSYNSPLHF; j_gene: TRBJ1-6; v_gene: TRBV6-5; len: 14; d_gene: NA; abundance: NA
CDR3nt: TGTGCCAGCAGCCTCGGTACGTACGCAGGCTACGAGCAGTACTTC; CDR3aa: CASSLGTYAGYEQYF; j_gene: TRBJ2-7; v_gene: TRBV7-2; len: 15; d_gene: NA; abundance: NA
CDR3nt: TGTGCCAGCAGTTACTCTGGCAGGGGGAATTCACCCCTCCACTTT; CDR3aa: CASSYSGRGNSPLHF; j_gene: TRBJ1-6; v_gene: TRBV6-5; len: 15; d_gene: TRBD1; abundance: few
CDR3nt: TGTGCCAGCAGTGGACAGGGGATTCATTCACCCCTCCACTTT; CDR3aa: CASSGQGIHSPLHF; j_gene: TRBJ1-6; v_gene: TRBV6-2/TRBV6-3; len: 14; d_gene: TRBD1; abundance: NA
CDR3nt: TGTGCCATCAGTGACACCTACGAGCAGTACTTC; CDR3aa: CAISDTYEQYF; j_gene: TRBJ2-7; v_gene: TRBV10-3; len: 11; d_gene: NA; abundance: few